These 22 T cell receptor beta chains were all obtained from the same sample, sequenced in a study of technical replicates of blood from several donors. Data came from immunoSEQ multiplex PCR; TCRdb stores just in-frame clones and leaves some out. The profile covers some 60,000 clones, with roughly 90% appearing a single time and around 4.9% taken by the ten largest. The specimen sequenced was PBMCs. These receptors all stem from a human donor in good health. Some clones in this sample may be carry-over from other donors' samples.

The chain combines TRBV5-4 with TRBJ2-2; D might be TRBD1 (5 bases). This CDR3 contains 16 residues. Germline V gene data show CDR1 as SGHNT and CDR2 as YYREEE (reference sequence). V was trimmed by 4 bases and J by 1 base, leaving 14 bases between them. CDR3 DNA: TGTGCCAGCAGCCGAGTGACAGCCCTGAACACCGGGGAGCTGTTTTTT. Its translation: CASSRVTALNTGELFF.

This clone has only one observation. The rearrangement links TRBV7-3 to TRBJ2-3; 8 bases are shared with TRBD2. Germline CDR1 reads SGHTA; CDR2 reads FQGTGA. The CDR3 loop spans 16 amino acids. After removal of 0 bases from V and 5 bases from J, the junction contained 7 bases not matched to a gene. This CDR3 is CASSLTAGGAGDTQYF. CDR3 nucleotide sequence: TGTGCCAGCAGCTTAACGGCCGGGGGGGCTGGAGATACGCAGTATTTT.

The V gene is TRBV7-2, the J gene TRBJ2-3; maybe TRBD1 (5 bases). This CDR3 region has 11 residues. V was shortened by 5 bases and J by 9 bases, with 9 bases between the two germline ends. Germline CDR1 reads SGHTA; CDR2 reads FQGNSA. The CDR3 DNA reads as TGTGCCAGCAGCCCCAAGGGGACGCAGTATTTT. Protein: CASSPKGTQYF.

The V gene is TRBV11-1, the J gene TRBJ1-2, with 7 positions matching TRBD1. Germline V gives CDR1 SGHAT, CDR2 FQDESV (reference sequence). Trimming removed 1 base from V and 7 bases from J; junction bases left unmatched: 3. This CDR3 region has 13 residues. The CDR3: CASSLDQGVGYTF. CDR3 coding DNA: TGTGCCAGCAGCTTAGACCAGGGGGTTGGCTACACCTTC.

The V gene is TRBV4-1, the J gene TRBJ2-5, with 15 nucleotides matching TRBD2. CDR1 is MGHRA, CDR2 YSYEKL, per germline. The length of the CDR3 is 19 residues. V lost 4 bases, J lost 2 bases, and 11 bases stayed unmatched. The chain's CDR3 is CASSLRTSGGASPQETQYF. The DNA for the CDR3 is TGCGCCAGCAGCCTCCGGACTAGCGGGGGGGCGTCTCCGCAAGAGACCCAGTACTTC.

This chain connects TRBV27 to TRBJ1-6, with TRBD1 matching over 8 bases. V dropped 4 bases and J dropped 7; count of bases not matched to a gene: 6. The CDR3 is 15 residues long. CDR1 MNHEY and CDR2 SMNVEV come from the germline V gene (reference sequence). The chain's CDR3 is CASSSGQGVNSPLHF. CDR3 DNA sequence: TGTGCCAGCAGTTCAGGACAGGGAGTCAATTCACCCCTCCACTTT.

The chain has TRBV11-3 and TRBJ2-1, with 8 nucleotides matching TRBD1. The CDR3 consists of 14 residues. J was trimmed by 9 bases and V by 6 bases; bases with no gene match: 10. Per the germline V gene, CDR1 is SGHNT and CDR2 is YENEEA. As DNA, the CDR3 is TGTGCCAGCAGAACTACTCAGGGGGCGAGTGAGCAGTTCTTC. Amino acids: CASRTTQGASEQFF.

This rearrangement joins TRBV7-2 to TRBJ1-1, with TRBD1 matching 10 bases. This CDR3 region has 15 residues. J gave up 11 bases and V 4 bases, and 13 bases lay outside the gene matches. Germline CDR1 reads SGHTA; CDR2 reads FQGNSA. The CDR3 is CASSSRQGAREEAFF. CDR3 nucleotides: TGTGCCAGCAGCTCGCGACAGGGGGCGCGGGAAGAGGCTTTCTTT.

This chain connects TRBV6-4 to TRBJ2-7; weak D call: TRBD2 (6 bases). From germline, CDR1 is MRHNA and CDR2 SNTAGT. The ends were cut back, 6 bases at V and 0 bases at J, with 15 bases in the middle. The length of the CDR3 is 15 residues. The chain's CDR3 is CASRQPPGSSYEQYF. The DNA for the CDR3 is TGTGCCAGCAGGCAACCCCCCGGGAGCTCCTACGAGCAGTACTTC.

This chain uses TRBV5-4 with TRBJ2-5; D gene uncertain. V was trimmed by 0 bases and J by 4 bases, leaving 4 bases between them. This CDR3 is built from 12 residues. Germline CDR1 is SGHNT and CDR2 is YYREEE (reference sequence). CDR3 sequence reads: CASSLVGETQYF. CDR3 DNA sequence: TGTGCCAGCAGCTTGGTCGGAGAGACCCAGTACTTC.

J is TRBJ2-5 and V is TRBV5-6; TRBD2 aligns across 10 bases. V shed 3 bases and J 5 bases; nucleotides not matched to a gene: 13. In germline, CDR1 is SGHDT, CDR2 YYEEEE. This CDR3 is built from 17 residues. CDR3 DNA sequence: TGTGCCAGCAGCTGGCCCGGGACTAGCGAACTAGGGGAGACCCAGTACTTC. It encodes CASSWPGTSELGETQYF.

V and J are TRBV5-4 and TRBJ1-2, with TRBD1 as a possible D gene (6 bases). Looked up from germline, CDR1 is SGHNT and CDR2 is YYREEE (reference sequence). With 4 bases removed from V and 4 bases from J, the gap between germline ends came to 17 bases. The CDR3 is made up of 15 amino acids. The CDR3 DNA follows: TGTGCCAGCAGCCCAGGGGCCGTAGGCGGCTATGGCTACACCTTC. Residues: CASSPGAVGGYGYTF.

The rearrangement links TRBV6-6 to TRBJ2-2; perhaps TRBD2 as D (7 bases). The CDR3 consists of 15 residues. Germline V CDR1 and CDR2: MNHNY, SVGAGI (reference sequence). Trimming shortened V by 10 bases and J by 2 bases, and 17 bases separated the two germline ends. DNA of the CDR3: TGTGCCACCGCAACCGGGGGGCGTAACACCGGGGAGCTGTTTTTT. Translated, it gives CATATGGRNTGELFF.

This chain connects TRBV7-2 to TRBJ1-2; D not resolved. Per germline, CDR1 SGHTA and CDR2 FQGNSA. The length of the CDR3 is 13 residues. V shed 3 bases and J shed 8 bases, with 13 bases lying between them. The CDR3 loop reads CASSFRRGAGYTF. In DNA form, the CDR3 reads TGTGCCAGCAGCTTCCGCCGGGGAGCAGGCTACACCTTC.

V and J are TRBV4-2 and TRBJ1-5; D gene ambiguous. This CDR3 comprises 15 residues. Germline V gene lookup returns CDR1 LGHNA and CDR2 YNFKEQ. Deletions cut 1 base from V and 1 base from J, with 8 bases between. Here the CDR3 DNA reads TGTGCCAGCAGCCAAGGGTCACAGAGCAATCAGCCCCAGCATTTT. Its protein product is CASSQGSQSNQPQHF.

In DNA form, the CDR3 reads TGTGCCAGCAGCCCAAGCTCGTGGGCGTCTGGGGCCAACGTCCTGACTTTC. Translation: CASSPSSWASGANVLTF. The rearrangement joins TRBV4-2 to TRBJ2-6; no firm D call. The V end was cut by 4 bases, the J end by 1 base, with 14 bases between. Germline assignment: CDR1 LGHNA and CDR2 YNFKEQ. The CDR3 extends over 17 amino acids.

The chain combines TRBV15 with TRBJ1-1; possibly TRBD1 for D (6 bases). The CDR3 consists of 13 residues. V gave up 5 bases and J gave up 2 bases, with 9 bases separating them. The germline V gene has CDR1 LNHNV and CDR2 YYDKDF (reference sequence). The CDR3 spells CATSPDSNTEAFF. The CDR3 bases are TGTGCCACCAGCCCGGACAGCAACACTGAAGCTTTCTTT.

The chain has TRBV9 and TRBJ2-7; 13 nucleotides line up with TRBD2. The CDR3 consists of 16 residues. Germline CDR1 reads SGDLS; CDR2 reads YYNGEE. The J segment lost 4 bases and the V segment lost 3 bases, leaving 7 bases of the junction unmatched. The CDR3 sequence: CASSEGLAGDIYEQYF. CDR3 nucleotide sequence: TGTGCCAGCAGCGAAGGACTAGCGGGAGATATATACGAGCAGTACTTC. The complete variable domain, with remaining parts taken from reference TRBV9 and TRBJ2-7, reads DSGVTQTPKHLITATGQRVTLRCSPRSGDLSVYWYQQSLDQGLQFLIQYYNGEERAKGNILERFSAQQFPDLHSELNLSSLELGDSALYFCASSEGLAGDIYEQYFGPGTRLTVT.

Note on this clone: Other nucleotide sequences in the sample specify the same CDR3. The rearrangement joins TRBV4-3 to TRBJ1-3, with D hard to call. From germline, CDR1 is LGHNA and CDR2 YSLEER. V gave up 0 bases and J gave up 1 base, with 10 bases separating them. CDR3 length: 16 residues. The CDR3 spells CASSQDRSLSGNTIYF. CDR3 coding DNA: TGCGCCAGCAGCCAAGATAGGAGCCTTTCTGGAAACACCATATATTTT.

The chain is built from TRBV29-1 and TRBJ1-2; D gene ambiguous. This CDR3 contains 12 residues. V lost 4 bases, J lost 3 bases, and 9 bases lay in between. Germline CDR1 is SQVTM and CDR2 is ANQGSEA. The CDR3 reads CSVGIEDYGYTF. The DNA of the CDR3 is TGCAGCGTTGGGATTGAGGACTATGGCTACACCTTC. The full variable domain, in which reference TRBV29-1 and TRBJ1-2 provide the parts outside the CDR3, is SAVISQKPSRDICQRGTSLTIQCQVDSQVTMMFWYRQQPGQSLTLIATANQGSEATYESGFVIDKFPISRPNLTFSTLTVSNMSPEDSSIYLCSVGIEDYGYTFGSGTRLTVV.

The CDR3 coding sequence is TGTGCCAGCAGCGAACGGACAGGGGAGAATACGCAGTATTTT. Amino acids: CASSERTGENTQYF. This chain joins TRBV7-8 and TRBJ2-3, with 9 bases aligning to TRBD1. Looked up from germline, CDR1 is SGHVS and CDR2 is FQNEAQ. Trimming took 5 bases from V and 7 from J; bases not matched to a gene: 7. The CDR3 length is 14 residues. Supplemented by reference TRBV7-8 and TRBJ2-3, the full variable domain reads GAGVSQSPRYKVAKRGQDVALRCDPISGHVSLFWYQQALGQGPEFLTYFQNEAQLDKSGLPSDRFFAERPEGSVSTLKIQRTQQEDSAVYLCASSERTGENTQYFGPGTRLTVL.

J is TRBJ2-5 and V is TRBV30, with 9 bases that match TRBD2. CDR3 length equals 15 residues. J lost 3 bases, V lost 0 bases, and 5 bases had no gene match. Per the germline V gene, CDR1 is GTSNPN and CDR2 is SVGIG (reference sequence). CDR3 DNA sequence: TGTGCCTGGAGTGTAGCCCTAGCGGGAAAAGAGACCCAGTACTTC. Translation: CAWSVALAGKETQYF.